This passage covers 21 T cell receptor beta chains from one sample sequenced in a study of shared clonotypes between healthy human individuals. Here immunoSEQ multiplex PCR was the method, and the copy in TCRdb shows in-frame clones only, minus some. The sample has 2 million to 2.5 million clones; approximately 95% are singletons. Selected positively for CCR7 and CD45RO-negative, naive CD8 cells excluded terminally differentiated effector memory CD45RA+ cells. Sequenced input: naive CD8+ T cells sorted from blood. These receptors came from a man between 18 and 35 years old in good health.

The chain links TRBV7-2 to TRBJ2-1; D perhaps matches TRBD2 (6 bases). Trimming removed 7 bases from V and 8 bases from J, with 15 bases in between. The CDR3 sequence is 13 residues long. Germline CDR1 is SGHTA and CDR2 is FQGNSA. The CDR3 sequence: CASNFLANHEQFF. CDR3 nucleotides: TGTGCCAGCAACTTCCTAGCGAACCATGAGCAGTTCTTC. Supplemented by reference TRBV7-2 and TRBJ2-1, the full variable domain reads GAGVSQSPSNKVTEKGKDVELRCDPISGHTALYWYRQSLGQGLEFLIYFQGNSAPDKSGLPSDRFSAERTGGSVSTLTIQRTQQEDSAVYLCASNFLANHEQFFGPGTRLTVL.

This chain joins TRBV7-9 and TRBJ1-5; D unresolved. CDR3 length: 13 amino acids. CDR1 and CDR2 from the germline V gene are SEHNR and FQNEAQ (reference sequence). V gave up 3 bases and J gave up 5 bases, with 8 bases separating them. CDR3 sequence: CASSFELDQPQHF. CDR3 nucleotide sequence: TGTGCCAGCAGCTTCGAGTTGGATCAGCCCCAGCATTTT.

The chain employs TRBV5-4 and TRBJ2-7, with D hard to call. The CDR3 has 13 residues. The V gene lost 2 bases and the J gene lost 6 bases, with 12 bases spanning the gap. The germline V gene encodes CDR1 SGHNT and CDR2 YYREEE (reference sequence). Here the CDR3 reads CASSFGHSGEQYF. The CDR3 DNA reads as TGTGCCAGCAGCTTTGGGCATTCCGGCGAGCAGTACTTC.

Comments on this clone: Different DNA sequences within this sample yield the same CDR3. The rearrangement links TRBV6-5 to TRBJ2-7, with no clear D. The CDR3 loop spans 14 amino acids. V was clipped by 0 bases and J by 0 bases, with 6 bases between them. From germline, CDR1 is MNHEY and CDR2 SVGAGI. The CDR3 DNA sequence: TGTGCCAGCAGTTACTCGGCCAGCTCCTACGAGCAGTACTTC. It is translated as CASSYSASSYEQYF.

This chain joins TRBV28 and TRBJ2-7; TRBD1 agrees at 7 bases. This CDR3 is built from 13 residues. V dropped 5 bases and J dropped 3; count of bases not matched to a gene: 4. CDR1 MDHEN and CDR2 SYDVKM come from the germline V gene. The chain's CDR3 is CASSPWDSYEQYF. The CDR3 nucleotides are TGTGCCAGCAGTCCGTGGGACAGCTACGAGCAGTACTTC.

The chain has TRBV9 and TRBJ1-2, with D perhaps TRBD1 (6 bases). Germline CDR1 reads SGDLS; CDR2 reads YYNGEE. The CDR3 runs 17 residues. V was cut by 3 bases and J by 4 bases, with 22 bases left in between. The CDR3 region is CASSAYAGAGDLYGYTF. CDR3 sequence (DNA): TGTGCCAGCAGCGCCTACGCGGGTGCAGGGGACCTCTATGGCTACACCTTC.

This sequence joins TRBV11-2 and TRBJ2-7, with 7 bases fitting TRBD1. V shed 5 bases, J shed 1 base, and the junction held 8 bases outside the gene matches. This CDR3 region has 15 residues. Germline CDR1 is SGHAT and CDR2 is FQNNGV. This chain's CDR3 is CASSPSRDRSYEQYF. The DNA of the CDR3 is TGTGCCAGCAGCCCATCCCGGGACAGATCCTACGAGCAGTACTTC.

The genes are TRBV4-1 and TRBJ2-1, with 8 bases identical to TRBD1. The J segment lost 5 bases and the V segment lost 2 bases, leaving 11 bases of the junction unmatched. CDR1 is MGHRA, CDR2 YSYEKL, per germline. The CDR3 consists of 17 residues. DNA of the CDR3: TGCGCCAGCAGCCAACCCCCCAGTACAGGGGGACACAATGAGCAGTTCTTC. This translates into CASSQPPSTGGHNEQFF.

V and J are TRBV7-9 and TRBJ1-1; TRBD1 is a possible D gene (5 bases). With 1 base removed from V and 1 base from J, the gap between germline ends came to 10 bases. The CDR3 spans 15 residues. The germline V gene has CDR1 SEHNR and CDR2 FQNEAQ (reference sequence). The CDR3 region is CASSLVQGTNTEAFF. In DNA, the CDR3 is TGTGCCAGCAGCTTAGTTCAAGGGACGAACACTGAAGCTTTCTTT. Looking up the rest from reference TRBV7-9 and TRBJ1-1 gives the full variable domain: DTGVSQNPRHKITKRGQNVTFRCDPISEHNRLYWYRQTLGQGPEFLTYFQNEAQLEKSRLLSDRFSAERPKGSFSTLEIQRTEQGDSAMYLCASSLVQGTNTEAFFGQGTRLTVV.

This clone was seen just once. The identical CDR3 is also encoded by other nucleotide sequences in the sample. V and J are TRBV27 and TRBJ2-1; tentatively, D is TRBD1 or TRBD2 (5 bases each). Germline values: CDR1 MNHEY, CDR2 SMNVEV (reference sequence). This CDR3 is 13 amino acids long. The V and J ends lost 2 bases and 5 bases respectively, with 7 bases between them. The CDR3 coding sequence is TGTGCCAGCAGTTTAGGGACCAACAATGAGCAGTTCTTC. Encoded protein: CASSLGTNNEQFF.

In this sample, this clone turned up a few times. J is TRBJ1-2 and V is TRBV2; D is perhaps TRBD1 (5 bases). V was cut by 4 bases and J by 11 bases, with 14 bases left in between. CDR1 is SNHLY, CDR2 FYNNEI, per germline. The CDR3 loop spans 12 amino acids. As DNA, the CDR3 is TGTGCCAGCAGTGCCAGCGAGGGGCCGTACACCTTC. Translating it yields CASSASEGPYTF.

The chain combines TRBV9 with TRBJ2-6, with TRBD1 identical over 7 bases. Trimming took 0 bases from V and 10 from J; bases not matched to a gene: 7. The germline CDR1 and CDR2 sequences are SGDLS and YYNGEE. This CDR3 is built from 15 residues. The CDR3 DNA reads as TGTGCCAGCAGCGTAGCGGGACAGAGTAGTAACGTCCTGACTTTC. This translates into CASSVAGQSSNVLTF.

This sequence joins TRBV19 and TRBJ1-2; tentatively, D is TRBD1 (6 bases). CDR3 length equals 15 residues. Germline values: CDR1 LNHDA, CDR2 SQIVND (reference sequence). V gave up 1 base and J gave up 2 bases, with 11 bases separating them. CDR3 nucleotides: TGTGCCAGTAGTATAGGGTTTGGGGGCAACTATGGCTACACCTTC. It encodes CASSIGFGGNYGYTF.

As concerns this clone: This same CDR3 is encoded by further DNA sequences in the sample. The chain has TRBV27 and TRBJ2-2, with 9 bases matching TRBD1. Looked up from germline, CDR1 is MNHEY and CDR2 is SMNVEV (reference sequence). After removal of 1 base from V and 7 bases from J, the junction contained 4 bases not matched to a gene. The CDR3 spans 15 residues. CDR3 in amino acids: CASSLYGTGIGELFF. The CDR3 DNA reads TGTGCCAGCAGTTTATACGGGACAGGGATCGGGGAGCTGTTTTTT.

This sequence joins TRBV12-5 and TRBJ2-1; unclear D gene. The CDR3 length is 14 residues. From germline, CDR1 is LGHNT and CDR2 FRNRAP. V gave up 0 bases and J gave up 2 bases, with 5 bases separating them. The CDR3: CASGLVGAYNEQFF. For the CDR3, the DNA is TGTGCTAGTGGTTTGGTTGGGGCCTACAATGAGCAGTTCTTC. The complete variable domain, with remaining parts taken from reference TRBV12-5 and TRBJ2-1, reads DARVTQTPRHKVTEMGQEVTMRCQPILGHNTVFWYRQTMMQGLELLAYFRNRAPLDDSGMPKDRFSAEMPDATLATLKIQPSEPRDSAVYFCASGLVGAYNEQFFGPGTRLTVL.

V and J are TRBV28 and TRBJ2-7; 10 nucleotides align to TRBD1. V shed 3 bases and J 5 bases; nucleotides not matched to a gene: 4. The germline CDR1 and CDR2 sequences are MDHEN and SYDVKM. This CDR3 is built from 14 residues. Written as DNA, the CDR3 is TGTGCCAGCAGTTTTTCGACAGGGGGCCACGAGCAGTACTTC. Amino acids: CASSFSTGGHEQYF.

The chain links TRBV5-4 to TRBJ1-2; TRBD1 agrees at 9 bases. With V trimmed by 2 bases and J by 6 bases, 8 bases remained unmatched. This CDR3 has 15 amino acids. Germline CDR1 SGHNT, CDR2 YYREEE (reference sequence). The CDR3 bases are TGTGCCAGCAGCTTTCCGGGACAGGGATTCGATGGCTACACCTTC. Protein sequence: CASSFPGQGFDGYTF.

This clone has a handful of counts. The chain employs TRBV2 and TRBJ2-7, with 7 bases fitting TRBD2. Unmatched junction bases numbered 6, after V lost 11 bases and J lost 5 bases. The CDR3 consists of 11 residues. Germline CDR1 and CDR2: SNHLY and FYNNEI. CDR3 nucleotides: TGTGCCGGAGCGGCGGGAGACGAGCAGTACTTC. This codes for CAGAAGDEQYF. The full variable domain, its missing parts supplied by reference TRBV2 and TRBJ2-7, is EPEVTQTPSHQVTQMGQEVILRCVPISNHLYFYWYRQILGQKVEFLVSFYNNEISEKSEIFDDQFSVERPDGSNFTLKIRSTKLEDSAMYFCAGAAGDEQYFGPGTRLTVT.

The chain joins TRBV4-3 to TRBJ2-1; 10 positions agree with TRBD1. V was clipped by 0 bases and J by 9 bases; unmatched bases: 8. Looked up from germline, CDR1 is LGHNA and CDR2 is YSLEER. The CDR3 is 16 amino acids. CDR3 amino acids: CASSQDWDRGGSEQFF. The CDR3, as DNA: TGCGCCAGCAGCCAAGACTGGGACAGGGGAGGAAGTGAGCAGTTCTTC.

The chain joins TRBV10-1 to TRBJ2-3, with a possible D match to TRBD2 (5 bases). The CDR3 covers 14 residues. CDR1 WNHNN and CDR2 SYGVQD come from the germline V gene (reference sequence). V lost 6 bases to trimming and J lost 0 bases, with 10 bases between them. CDR3 in DNA: TGCGCCAGCAGCGAGGGTTGGAGCACAGATACGCAGTATTTT. Protein product: CASSEGWSTDTQYF.

The chain recombines TRBV7-9 with TRBJ2-1; 12 nucleotides match TRBD2. CDR1 and CDR2 (germline): SEHNR, FQNEAQ (reference sequence). With 5 bases clipped from V and 5 bases from J, the junction kept 4 bases outside the gene matches. The CDR3 extends over 15 amino acids. In nucleotides, the CDR3 is TGTGCCAGCAGCCCTAGCGGGAGGGCCGACAATGAGCAGTTCTTC. Translated, it gives CASSPSGRADNEQFF.